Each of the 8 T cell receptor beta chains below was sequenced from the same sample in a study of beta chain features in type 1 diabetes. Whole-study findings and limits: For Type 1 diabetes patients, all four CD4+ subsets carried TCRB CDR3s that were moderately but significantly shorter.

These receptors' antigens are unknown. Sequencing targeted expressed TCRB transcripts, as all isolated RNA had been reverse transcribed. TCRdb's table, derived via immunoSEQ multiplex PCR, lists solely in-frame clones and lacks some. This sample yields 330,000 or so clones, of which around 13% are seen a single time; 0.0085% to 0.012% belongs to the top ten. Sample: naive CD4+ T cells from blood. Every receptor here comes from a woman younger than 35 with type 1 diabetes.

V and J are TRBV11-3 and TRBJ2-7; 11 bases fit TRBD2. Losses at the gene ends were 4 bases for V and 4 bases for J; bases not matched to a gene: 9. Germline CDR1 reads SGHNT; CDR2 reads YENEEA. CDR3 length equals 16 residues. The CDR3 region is CASSSSLAGGRYEQYF. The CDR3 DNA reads TGTGCCAGCAGCTCCTCTCTAGCGGGGGGTCGGTACGAGCAGTACTTC.

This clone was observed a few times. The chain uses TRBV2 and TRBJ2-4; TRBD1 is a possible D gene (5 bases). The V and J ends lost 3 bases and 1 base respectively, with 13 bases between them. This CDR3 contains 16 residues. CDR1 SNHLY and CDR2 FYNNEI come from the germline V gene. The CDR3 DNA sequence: TGTGCCAGCAGTGAGAAGGGGATTTGGGCCAAAAACATTCAGTACTTC. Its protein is CASSEKGIWAKNIQYF.

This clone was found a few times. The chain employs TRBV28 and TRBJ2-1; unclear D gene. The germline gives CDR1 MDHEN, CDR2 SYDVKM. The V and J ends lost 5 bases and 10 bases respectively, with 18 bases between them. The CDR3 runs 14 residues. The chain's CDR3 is CASSPPPRSREQFF. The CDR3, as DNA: TGTGCCAGCAGTCCCCCCCCCAGGTCACGGGAGCAGTTCTTC.

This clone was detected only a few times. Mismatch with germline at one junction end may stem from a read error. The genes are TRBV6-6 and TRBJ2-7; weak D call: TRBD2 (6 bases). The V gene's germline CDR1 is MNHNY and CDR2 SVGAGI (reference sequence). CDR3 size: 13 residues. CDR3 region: CASSNSRAGEQYF. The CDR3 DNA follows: TGTGCCAGCAGTAACTCGAGGGCGGGGGAGCAGTACTTC.

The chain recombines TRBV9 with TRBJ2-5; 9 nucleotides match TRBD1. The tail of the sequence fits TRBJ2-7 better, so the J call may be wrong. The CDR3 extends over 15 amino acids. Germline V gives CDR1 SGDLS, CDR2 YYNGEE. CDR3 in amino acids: CASSEGQGGSYEQYF. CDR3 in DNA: TGTGCCAGCAGCGAGGGACAGGGTGGGTCCTACGAGCAGTACTTC.

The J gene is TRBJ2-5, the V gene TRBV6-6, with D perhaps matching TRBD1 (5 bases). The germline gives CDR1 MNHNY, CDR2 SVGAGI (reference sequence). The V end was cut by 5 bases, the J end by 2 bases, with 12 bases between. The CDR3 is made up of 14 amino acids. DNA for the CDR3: TGTGCCAGCAGTAACCGACAGAAGCAAGAGACCCAGTACTTC. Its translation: CASSNRQKQETQYF.

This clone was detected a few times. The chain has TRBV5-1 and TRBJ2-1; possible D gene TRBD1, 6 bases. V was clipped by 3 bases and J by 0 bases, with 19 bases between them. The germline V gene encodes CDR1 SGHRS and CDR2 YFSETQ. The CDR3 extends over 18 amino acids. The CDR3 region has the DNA TGCGCCAGCAGCTCAACCATAGGGGGATCGTTCTCCTACAATGAGCAGTTCTTC. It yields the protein CASSSTIGGSFSYNEQFF.

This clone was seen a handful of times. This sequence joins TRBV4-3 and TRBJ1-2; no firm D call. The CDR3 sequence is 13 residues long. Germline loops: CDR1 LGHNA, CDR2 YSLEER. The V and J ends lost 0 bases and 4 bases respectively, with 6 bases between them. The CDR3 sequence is CASSQESGYGYTF. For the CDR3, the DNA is TGCGCCAGCAGCCAAGAGTCAGGCTATGGCTACACCTTC.